Listed below are T cell receptor beta chains from one sample, sequenced in a study of blood T cell repertoires in COVID-19. The assay was immunoSEQ multiplex PCR, and TCRdb's table has in-frame clones only and misses some. The sample lists approximately 120,000 clones; approximately 90% were seen once. Material: peripheral blood. The receptors were sampled from a human donor in a cohort sampled during active COVID-19. Both conserved end residues are part of each CDR3. Fields, in order: D gene, J gene, V gene, clone size, CDR3 DNA, CDR3 protein. A D gene is named only where the DNA matches it firmly. Some rows mark clone size as missing; the rest say once, few, many or name a class of expanded clone.

TRBD1 | TRBJ1-2 | TRBV18 | NA | TGTGCCAGCTCACCGACAGGGGTCGATGGCTACACCTTC | CASSPTGVDGYTF
NA | TRBJ1-1 | TRBV28 | NA | TGTGCCAGCAGTTTAGCAGCCCGGGGGGAAGCTTTCTTT | CASSLAARGEAFF
TRBD1 | TRBJ2-7 | TRBV6-5 | once | TGTGCCAGCAGTTACCATTCGAAGGACAGGGGGCTCGAGCAGTACTTC | CASSYHSKDRGLEQYF
TRBD2 | TRBJ2-1 | TRBV18 | NA | TGTGCCAGCTCAACGGGACTATCAAATGAGCAGTTCTTC | CASSTGLSNEQFF
TRBD2 | TRBJ2-2 | TRBV2 | NA | TGTGCCAGCCTCCCCCCAGCGGGGGGCACCGGGGAGCTGTTTTTT | CASLPPAGGTGELFF
NA | TRBJ1-1 | TRBV11-1 | NA | TGTGCCAGCAGCTTAGGGACGGACGGACAGAACACTGAAGCTTTCTTT | CASSLGTDGQNTEAFF
TRBD2 | TRBJ2-3 | TRBV7-9 | NA | TGTGCCAGTAGTAGCGGTTGGGGACTAGCGGGGAAAACAGATACGCAGTATTTT | CASSSGWGLAGKTDTQYF
TRBD1 | TRBJ2-5 | TRBV5-1 | NA | TGCGCCAGCAGCAGCGGACAGGGAGTAAGAAGAGAGACCCAGTACTTC | CASSSGQGVRRETQYF
TRBD1 | TRBJ1-6 | TRBV7-9 | once | TGTGCCAGCAGCTTAGCGCCAAGAGGGACAGCAACCTCACCCCTCCACTTT | CASSLAPRGTATSPLHF
NA | TRBJ2-1 | TRBV21-1 | NA | TGTGCCAGCAGCAACAGGACAGCCTACAATGAGCAGTTCTTC | CASSNRTAYNEQFF
TRBD1 | TRBJ1-2 | TRBV14 | NA | TGTGCCAGCAGCCCCCACGACAGGGGCCCCCTTAACTATGGCTACACCTTC | CASSPHDRGPLNYGYTF
TRBD2 | TRBJ2-2 | TRBV7-2 | NA | TGTGCCAGCAGCCCCGCCGGACTAGCGGGAGGGTCCGGGGAGCTGTTTTTT | CASSPAGLAGGSGELFF
NA | TRBJ1-6 | TRBV27 | once | TGTGCCAGCAGTTCCTCCCCGTTCACAGGGATCGCCTATAATTCACCCCTCCACTTT | CASSSSPFTGIAYNSPLHF
TRBD2 | TRBJ2-3 | TRBV5-4 | NA | TGTGCCAGCAGCTGGGGGGGAGGGAGAAGCACAGATACGCAGTATTTT | CASSWGGGRSTDTQYF
TRBD1 | TRBJ1-1 | TRBV5-1 | NA | TGCGCCAGCAGCTTGAATACTGGACAGGGGGGTGAAGCTTTCTTT | CASSLNTGQGGEAFF
NA | TRBJ2-1 | TRBV11-3 | NA | TGTGCCAGCAGTCATACTAGCATGAGCTCCTACAATGAGCAGTTCTTC | CASSHTSMSSYNEQFF
TRBD1 | TRBJ1-1 | TRBV5-1 | NA | TGCGCCAGCAGCTCCTGGGACAGGGGCACTGAAGCTTTCTTT | CASSSWDRGTEAFF
NA | TRBJ1-4 | TRBV13 | once | TGTGCCAGCAGCTTCGGCAGGCGGGGTGAAAAACTGTTTTTT | CASSFGRRGEKLFF
TRBD1 | TRBJ2-3 | TRBV27 | NA | TGTGCCAGCAGTTTGGGACAGGGGTTCAACACAGATACGCAGTATTTT | CASSLGQGFNTDTQYF
NA | TRBJ2-1 | TRBV7-6 | NA | TGTGCCAGCAGCTTAGCGACCCGAGGTGAGCAGTTCTTC | CASSLATRGEQFF
NA | TRBJ1-2 | TRBV2 | NA | TGTGCCAGCAGGGAAAGTATGCGTGGCTACACCTTC | CASRESMRGYTF
NA | TRBJ2-3 | TRBV2 | NA | TGTGCCAGCAAAAAGGAGGGGAGGCCAGATACGCAGTATTTT | CASKKEGRPDTQYF
TRBD1 | TRBJ1-5 | TRBV19 | NA | TGTGCCAGTAGTATCCGACAGGGCGCCCTTTATAGCAATCAGCCCCAGCATTTT | CASSIRQGALYSNQPQHF
TRBD2 | TRBJ2-3 | TRBV7-9 | NA | TGTGCCAGCAGCACTACCTCCGGGACTAGCGGGGGAGATACGCAGTATTTT | CASSTTSGTSGGDTQYF
NA | TRBJ2-6 | TRBV4-1 | NA | TGCGCCAGCAGCCAAGACTGGGCCCTCTCTGGGGCCAACGTCCTGACTTTC | CASSQDWALSGANVLTF
TRBD1 | TRBJ1-2 | TRBV24-1 | NA | TGTGCCACCAGTGATTCCCCGGTTTTTTCGGGACAGGGGGCCTCCCTTCCGAACTATGGCTACACCTTC | CATSDSPVFSGQGASLPNYGYTF
TRBD2 | TRBJ2-3 | TRBV15 | NA | TGTGCCACCAGCAGAGTCTTAGCGGGCGGGGGGTATACGCAGTATTTT | CATSRVLAGGGYTQYF
NA | TRBJ2-3 | TRBV9 | NA | TGTGCCAGCAGCGTAGCTGCAAGCGGCGAAAATACGCAGTATTTT | CASSVAASGENTQYF
TRBD1 | TRBJ2-7 | TRBV19 | NA | TGTGCCAGTAGTAGCACCGGGACAGGGGGCGAGCAGTACTTC | CASSSTGTGGEQYF
TRBD1 | TRBJ2-7 | TRBV5-1 | NA | TGCGCCAGCAGCTCCGGAGGGACAGGCTACGAGCAGTACTTC | CASSSGGTGYEQYF
TRBD1 | TRBJ1-1 | TRBV11-3 | NA | TGTGCCAGCAGCTTAGAGTGGTGGCAGGGGGCTGGGATGAACACTGAAGCTTTCTTT | CASSLEWWQGAGMNTEAFF
NA | TRBJ2-3 | TRBV4-2 | NA | TGTGCCAGCAGCCAAGACCGGAGGTTAGGGACTCTCCGCACAGATACGCAGTATTTT | CASSQDRRLGTLRTDTQYF
NA | TRBJ1-5 | TRBV18 | NA | TGTGCCAGCTCACCGGCCTGGGGGGGCAATCAGCCCCAGCATTTT | CASSPAWGGNQPQHF
TRBD1 | TRBJ2-7 | TRBV2 | NA | TGTGCCAGCAGCGGGATCGGGACAGGGGCCTACGAGCAGTACTTC | CASSGIGTGAYEQYF
NA | TRBJ1-1 | TRBV6-6 | NA | TGTGCCAGCAGTTACAGGGGGAACACTGAAGCTTTCTTT | CASSYRGNTEAFF